A single sample is the source of the 23 T cell receptor beta chains below, sequenced in a study of shared clonotypes between healthy human individuals. Using immunoSEQ multiplex PCR, the repertoire was profiled, and TCRdb retains in-frame clones only, with some absent. The data contain around 100,000 clones, about 70% of them seen just once; the ten biggest clones take up roughly a quarter. Sequences were obtained from memory CD8+ T cells sorted from blood. This sample's subset: CD45RO+ cells pooled with CCR7-negative TemRA cells. The receptors were gathered from a woman aged 25 to 39 in good health.

This chain links TRBV4-1 with TRBJ2-1; TRBD1 agrees at 10 bases. Germline loops: CDR1 MGHRA, CDR2 YSYEKL. The CDR3 has 13 amino acids. With V trimmed by 9 bases and J by 5 bases, 4 bases remained unmatched. This chain's CDR3 is CASRDRGNNEQFF. The CDR3 DNA reads as TGCGCCAGTAGGGACAGGGGTAACAATGAGCAGTTCTTC.

This clone has a count of ten or more. This chain links TRBV25-1 with TRBJ2-3; no reliable D call. CDR1 is MGHDK, CDR2 SYGVNS, per germline. The CDR3 is 13 residues long. Trimming removed 10 bases at V and 1 base at J, with 12 bases between. CDR3 loop: CATAGPGTDTQYF. Written as DNA, the CDR3 is TGTGCCACGGCAGGCCCCGGCACAGATACGCAGTATTTT.

Written as DNA, the CDR3 is TGTGCCAGCAGTGACGGGCTAGCGGGAGAAGAGCAGTACTTC. This encodes CASSDGLAGEEQYF. The gene calls are TRBV27 and TRBJ2-7; TRBD2 aligns across 10 bases. With 5 bases clipped from V and 7 bases from J, the junction kept 8 bases outside the gene matches. The germline CDR1 and CDR2 sequences are MNHEY and SMNVEV (reference sequence). The CDR3 covers 14 residues.

The J gene is TRBJ2-7, the V gene TRBV6-6; 7 bases align to TRBD1. The V and J ends lost 5 bases and 5 bases, in that order; junction bases with no gene match: 12. This CDR3 region has 15 residues. The germline V gene encodes CDR1 MNHNY and CDR2 SVGAGI (reference sequence). CDR3 nucleotide sequence: TGTGCCAGCAGTCCCTATACTTTAGGGGGCCACGAGCAGTACTTC. Translation: CASSPYTLGGHEQYF.

The V gene is TRBV11-2, the J gene TRBJ2-3, with D hard to call. The CDR3 contains 18 residues. The V gene lost 2 bases and the J gene lost 0 bases, with 18 bases spanning the gap. Germline V gene lookup returns CDR1 SGHAT and CDR2 FQNNGV. The CDR3 sequence: CASSLKVTITPSTDTQYF. The CDR3 region has the DNA TGTGCCAGCAGCTTAAAAGTCACTATAACCCCTAGCACAGATACGCAGTATTTT.

This clone was observed many times. The V call is TRBV2, the J call TRBJ1-4; D is unclear. CDR1 is SNHLY and CDR2 is FYNNEI in the germline V gene. The CDR3 consists of 13 residues. V shed 6 bases and J shed 7 bases, with 12 bases lying between them. The CDR3 coding sequence is TGTGCCAGCAGGGATAAATCGGGTGAAAAACTGTTTTTT. Translation gives CASRDKSGEKLFF.

This sequence joins TRBV14 and TRBJ1-2; 7 bases are shared with TRBD1. This CDR3 region has 13 residues. CDR1 is SGHDN and CDR2 is FVKESK in the germline V gene. The V and J ends lost 2 bases and 12 bases, in that order; junction bases with no gene match: 9. The CDR3 loop reads CASSQYGQASHTF. CDR3 DNA sequence: TGTGCCAGCAGCCAATATGGACAGGCCAGCCACACCTTC.

This clone was seen a handful of times. This chain uses TRBV25-1 with TRBJ2-2; 8 bases match TRBD2. V lost 6 bases to trimming and J lost 0 bases; unmatched junction nucleotides: 6. Germline-derived CDR1 and CDR2 are MGHDK and SYGVNS. The CDR3 loop spans 16 amino acids. The CDR3 region is CASRSLAGTNTGELFF. CDR3 sequence (DNA): TGTGCCAGCAGATCTTTAGCGGGAACGAACACCGGGGAGCTGTTTTTT.

This clone appeared once. The chain joins TRBV28 to TRBJ2-2; D gene ambiguous. This CDR3 contains 11 residues. V was cut by 5 bases and J by 8 bases, with 6 bases left in between. Germline V gene lookup returns CDR1 MDHEN and CDR2 SYDVKM. The CDR3 nucleotides are TGTGCCAGCAGTATCGGGGGGGAGCTGTTTTTT. Its protein product is CASSIGGELFF.

The chain joins TRBV5-1 to TRBJ2-2; TRBD2 might be the D (6 bases). The germline V and J ends were trimmed by 2 bases and 5 bases, with 13 bases remaining between them. Germline values: CDR1 SGHRS, CDR2 YFSETQ. The CDR3 contains 15 residues. The CDR3 protein is CASSLFTGRTGELFF. The CDR3 region has the DNA TGCGCCAGCAGCTTATTTACCGGGAGAACCGGGGAGCTGTTTTTT.

Many counts were recorded for this clone. The chain has TRBV9 and TRBJ2-1; D is ambiguous. The CDR3 loop spans 14 amino acids. CDR1 is SGDLS, CDR2 YYNGEE, per germline. Trimming took off 0 bases at V and 8 bases at J, with 12 bases between the two ends. The CDR3 region is CASSVVSGGDEQFF. CDR3 DNA sequence: TGTGCCAGCAGCGTAGTCTCCGGCGGCGATGAGCAGTTCTTC.

This clone has at least ten counts. The chain has TRBV5-1 and TRBJ2-5; maybe TRBD2 (7 bases). CDR3 size: 15 residues. The germline V and J ends were trimmed by 4 bases and 9 bases, with 22 bases remaining between them. Germline assignment: CDR1 SGHRS and CDR2 YFSETQ. CDR3 in DNA: TGCGCCAGCAGCCCAGGGGACTATAAGACGGTGTCCCAGTACTTC. Protein sequence: CASSPGDYKTVSQYF.

The chain uses TRBV6-5 and TRBJ1-1; D not resolved. Germline CDR1 MNHEY, CDR2 SVGAGI. With 0 bases removed from V and 5 bases from J, the gap between germline ends came to 7 bases. The CDR3 runs 13 residues. CDR3 sequence (DNA): TGTGCCAGCAGTTACTCCTGGGGAACTGAAGCTTTCTTT. This sequence encodes CASSYSWGTEAFF.

V is TRBV2 and J is TRBJ2-2; TRBD2 is a possible D gene (6 bases). With 7 bases removed from V and 6 bases from J, the gap between germline ends came to 21 bases. There are 16 residues in the CDR3. Germline lookup yields CDR1 SNHLY and CDR2 FYNNEI. This CDR3 is CASTGSPTGASGELFF. The CDR3 DNA sequence: TGTGCCAGCACCGGTTCCCCAACGGGAGCGTCCGGGGAGCTGTTTTTT.

The genes are TRBV27 and TRBJ1-1, with D hard to call. The V gene lost 2 bases and the J gene lost 2 bases, with 6 bases spanning the gap. CDR1 and CDR2 (germline): MNHEY, SMNVEV (reference sequence). The CDR3 is made up of 13 amino acids. The chain's CDR3 is CASSLGLNTEAFF. The CDR3 nucleotides read TGTGCCAGCAGTTTAGGACTAAACACTGAAGCTTTCTTT.

This clone appeared once. This chain links TRBV6-6 with TRBJ2-7, with D tentatively TRBD2 (5 bases). V lost 2 bases and J 0 bases, leaving 14 bases between the germline ends. CDR1 is MNHNY, CDR2 SVGAGI, per germline (reference sequence). There are 16 residues in the CDR3. CDR3: CASSYRGREHSYEQYF. The CDR3 DNA reads as TGTGCCAGCAGTTACAGAGGGCGAGAACACTCCTACGAGCAGTACTTC.

This clone was seen once. CDR3 DNA sequence: TGTGCCAAACACAGGGGGCATCAGCCCCAGCATTTT. Protein: CAKHRGHQPQHF. J is TRBJ1-5 and V is TRBV6-5; 9 nucleotides match TRBD1. Germline V gives CDR1 MNHEY, CDR2 SVGAGI. J gave up 5 bases and V 10 bases, and 3 bases lay outside the gene matches. This CDR3 is 12 amino acids long.

The chain uses TRBV5-1 and TRBJ2-2, with 7 bases lining up with TRBD1. In germline, CDR1 is SGHRS, CDR2 YFSETQ. V was pared by 2 bases and J by 7 bases, with 2 bases of the junction left unmatched. CDR3 length: 13 amino acids. CDR3 DNA sequence: TGCGCCAGCAGCTTCGGACAGGTCGGGGAGCTGTTTTTT. This codes for CASSFGQVGELFF.

V gene TRBV27 combines with J gene TRBJ1-2, with a possible D match to TRBD1 (5 bases). The V gene lost 7 bases and the J gene lost 7 bases, with 22 bases spanning the gap. Germline V gene data show CDR1 as MNHEY and CDR2 as SMNVEV (reference sequence). The CDR3 spans 15 residues. The CDR3: CASTLRGPGYSGYTF. CDR3 DNA: TGTGCCAGCACTCTAAGGGGTCCAGGGTATAGTGGCTACACCTTC.

This clone was detected only once. V is TRBV7-2 and J is TRBJ1-4, with D possibly being TRBD1 (5 bases). With 5 bases removed from V and 4 bases from J, the gap between germline ends came to 20 bases. The CDR3 is made up of 17 amino acids. Germline values: CDR1 SGHTA, CDR2 FQGNSA. The CDR3 region has the DNA TGTGCCAGCAGCCCCCTCGGTAGTGCGGGGGGTAATGAAAAACTGTTTTTT. This gives the protein CASSPLGSAGGNEKLFF.

The J gene is TRBJ2-1, the V gene TRBV7-9; 7 bases are a match to TRBD2. This CDR3 contains 14 residues. The trim removed 5 bases at V and 7 bases at J, leaving 8 bases unmatched. Germline CDR1 reads SEHNR; CDR2 reads FQNEAQ (reference sequence). For the CDR3, the DNA is TGTGCCAGCAGCCCTTCCGGGAGGATGAATGAGCAGTTCTTC. This encodes CASSPSGRMNEQFF.

The chain links TRBV28 to TRBJ1-5; tentatively, D is TRBD1 (6 bases). CDR1 MDHEN and CDR2 SYDVKM come from the germline V gene. V was trimmed by 2 bases and J by 1 base, leaving 15 bases between them. This CDR3 is built from 17 residues. This CDR3 reads CASSLVVRGPSNQPQHF. DNA of the CDR3: TGTGCCAGCAGTTTAGTAGTTCGGGGGCCGAGCAATCAGCCCCAGCATTTT.

J is TRBJ2-5 and V is TRBV19; the D gene could be TRBD1 or TRBD2 (6 bases each). CDR3 length: 17 residues. Germline-derived CDR1 and CDR2 are LNHDA and SQIVND (reference sequence). The V end lost 6 bases, the J end lost 7 bases, and 27 bases lay between the germline ends. CDR3 nucleotides: TGTGCCAGTAGCTCCCCGGGCGCGGGGACATCGGTAGGGACCCAGTACTTC. Protein: CASSSPGAGTSVGTQYF.